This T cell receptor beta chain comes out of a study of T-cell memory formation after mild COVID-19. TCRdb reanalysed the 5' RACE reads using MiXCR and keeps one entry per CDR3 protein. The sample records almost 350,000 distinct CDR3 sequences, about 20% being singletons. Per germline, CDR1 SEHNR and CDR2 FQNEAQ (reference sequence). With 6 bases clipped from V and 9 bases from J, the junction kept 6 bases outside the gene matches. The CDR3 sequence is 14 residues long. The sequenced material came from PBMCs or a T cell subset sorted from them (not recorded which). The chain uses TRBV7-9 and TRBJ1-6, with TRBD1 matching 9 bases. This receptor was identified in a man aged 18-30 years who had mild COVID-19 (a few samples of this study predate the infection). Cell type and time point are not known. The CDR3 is CASSGGQGSSPLHF. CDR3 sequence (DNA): TGTGCCAGCAGTGGGGGACAGGGAAGTTCACCCCTCCACTTT.